This TCR beta chain was sequenced for a study of T cell responses to AZD1222 COVID-19 vaccine. J was trimmed by 1 base and V by 2 bases; bases with no gene match: 7. The CDR3 has 16 amino acids. The germline CDR1 and CDR2 sequences are SGHVS and FNYEAQ. General observations from the study: Seropositive status at baseline applied to only 6 or 7 AZD1222 recipients. Increases in Spike-specific TCR breadth and depth were seen after two AZD1222 doses. The donor group comprised mostly white British people and more females; the analysis possibly underestimated clonal diversity.

Sequencing was performed with immunoSEQ multiplex PCR; in TCRdb, only in-frame clones are kept and a portion is missing. The sample has about 86,000 clones, about 86% seen once. On this clone: What it binds is unknown.

Here the sequenced sample was peripheral blood, taken on day 0 of MenACWY control vaccination. The V gene is TRBV7-6, the J gene TRBJ2-7, with 8 bases identical to TRBD2. This TCR came from an adult in good health. In DNA form, the CDR3 reads TGTGCCAGCAGCTTATTTTTGCGGGGGGCTTCCTACGAGCAGTACTTC. The encoded protein is CASSLFLRGASYEQYF.